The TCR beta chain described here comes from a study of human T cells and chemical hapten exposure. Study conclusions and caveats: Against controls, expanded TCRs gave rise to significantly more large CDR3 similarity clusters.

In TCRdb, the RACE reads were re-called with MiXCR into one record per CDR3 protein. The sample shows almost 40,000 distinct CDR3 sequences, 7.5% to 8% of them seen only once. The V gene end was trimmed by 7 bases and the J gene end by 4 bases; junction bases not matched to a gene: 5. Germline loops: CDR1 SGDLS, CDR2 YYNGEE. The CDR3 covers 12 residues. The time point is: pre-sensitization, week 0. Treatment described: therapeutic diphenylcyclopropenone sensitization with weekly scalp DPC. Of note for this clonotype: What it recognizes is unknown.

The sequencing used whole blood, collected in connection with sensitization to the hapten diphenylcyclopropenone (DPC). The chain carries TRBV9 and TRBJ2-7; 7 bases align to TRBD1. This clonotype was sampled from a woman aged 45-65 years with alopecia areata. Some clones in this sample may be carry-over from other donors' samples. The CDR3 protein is CASGSTGYEQYF. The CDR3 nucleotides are TGTGCCAGCGGATCGACAGGGTACGAGCAGTACTTC. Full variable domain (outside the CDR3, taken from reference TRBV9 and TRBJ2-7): DSGVTQTPKHLITATGQRVTLRCSPRSGDLSVYWYQQSLDQGLQFLIQYYNGEERAKGNILERFSAQQFPDLHSELNLSSLELGDSALYFCASGSTGYEQYFGPGTRLTVT.